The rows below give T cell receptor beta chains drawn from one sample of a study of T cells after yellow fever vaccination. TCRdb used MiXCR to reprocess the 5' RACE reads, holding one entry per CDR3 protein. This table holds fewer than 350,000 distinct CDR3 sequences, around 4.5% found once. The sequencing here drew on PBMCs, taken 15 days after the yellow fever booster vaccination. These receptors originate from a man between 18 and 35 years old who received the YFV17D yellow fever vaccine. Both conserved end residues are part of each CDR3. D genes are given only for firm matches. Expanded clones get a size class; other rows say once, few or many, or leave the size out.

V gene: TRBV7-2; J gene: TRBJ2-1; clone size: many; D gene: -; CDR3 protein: CADSGSSYNEQFF; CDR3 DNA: TGTGCCGACAGTGGGAGCTCCTACAATGAGCAGTTCTTC
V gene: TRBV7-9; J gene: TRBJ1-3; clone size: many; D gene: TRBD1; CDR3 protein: CASSSDRAFSGNTIYF; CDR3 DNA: TGTGCCAGCAGTTCGGACAGGGCCTTCTCTGGAAACACCATATATTTT
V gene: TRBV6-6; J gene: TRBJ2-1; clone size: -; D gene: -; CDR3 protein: CASSYTDSFFNEQFF; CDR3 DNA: TGTGCCAGCAGTTACACCGACAGTTTCTTCAATGAGCAGTTCTTC
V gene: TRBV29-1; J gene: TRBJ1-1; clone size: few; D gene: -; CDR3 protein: CSASIVNTEAFF; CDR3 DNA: TGCAGCGCCTCAATAGTGAACACTGAAGCTTTCTTT
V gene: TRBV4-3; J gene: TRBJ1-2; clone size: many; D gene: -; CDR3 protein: CASSRERQAHYGYTF; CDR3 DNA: TGCGCCAGCAGCCGAGAAAGACAGGCTCACTATGGCTACACCTTC
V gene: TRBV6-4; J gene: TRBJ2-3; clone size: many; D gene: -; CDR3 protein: CASSEEGGPDTQYF; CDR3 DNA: TGTGCCAGCAGTGAAGAGGGGGGGCCAGATACGCAGTATTTT
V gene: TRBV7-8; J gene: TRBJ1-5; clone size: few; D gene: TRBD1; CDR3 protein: CASSLTGTGSQPQHF; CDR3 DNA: TGTGCCAGCAGCCTAACCGGGACAGGCTCTCAGCCCCAGCATTTT
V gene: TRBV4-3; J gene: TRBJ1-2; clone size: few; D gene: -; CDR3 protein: CASSQTGLDYGYTF; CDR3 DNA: TGCGCCAGCAGCCAAACAGGCTTGGACTATGGCTACACCTTC
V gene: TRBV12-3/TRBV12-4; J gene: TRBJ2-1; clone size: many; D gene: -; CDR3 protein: CASSFGGRGNEQFF; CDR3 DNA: TGTGCCAGCAGTTTTGGGGGGCGAGGAAATGAGCAGTTCTTC
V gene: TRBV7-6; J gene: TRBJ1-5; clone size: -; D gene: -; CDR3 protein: CASSQGGLGAQPQHF; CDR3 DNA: TGTGCCAGCAGCCAGGGAGGTCTGGGGGCTCAGCCCCAGCATTTT
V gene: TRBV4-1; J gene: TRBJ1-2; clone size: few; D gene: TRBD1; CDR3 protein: CASSHIPGQGGGYTF; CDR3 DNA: TGCGCCAGCAGCCATATACCGGGACAGGGAGGTGGCTACACCTTC
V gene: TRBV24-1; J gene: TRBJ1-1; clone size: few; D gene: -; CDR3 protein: CATSEGGQRTEAFF; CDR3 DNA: TGTGCCACCAGTGAAGGCGGGCAGAGGACTGAAGCTTTCTTT
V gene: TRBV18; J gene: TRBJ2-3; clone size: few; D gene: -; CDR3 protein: CASSPPGQLADTQYF; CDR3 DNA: TGTGCCAGCTCACCACCGGGGCAGCTCGCAGATACGCAGTATTTT
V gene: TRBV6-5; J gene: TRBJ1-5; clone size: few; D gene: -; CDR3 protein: CASSKRGGQNNQPQHF; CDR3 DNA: TGTGCCAGCAGTAAGAGGGGTGGACAGAACAATCAGCCCCAGCATTTT
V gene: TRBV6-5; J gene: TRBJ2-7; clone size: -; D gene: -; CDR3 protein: CASSSTSPTNQQYF; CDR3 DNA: TGTGCCAGCAGTTCCACCAGCCCGACAAACCAGCAGTACTTC
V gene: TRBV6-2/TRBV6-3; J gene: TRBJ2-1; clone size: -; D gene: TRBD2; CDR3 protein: CASIGPSGGSYQYSYNEQFF; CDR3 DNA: TGTGCCAGCATAGGACCGAGCGGGGGGTCGTACCAATACTCCTACAATGAGCAGTTCTTC
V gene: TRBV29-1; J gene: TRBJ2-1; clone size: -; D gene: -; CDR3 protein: CSVDRGAIRTSSYNEQFF; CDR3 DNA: TGCAGCGTTGATCGGGGGGCGATCCGGACCAGCTCCTACAATGAGCAGTTCTTC
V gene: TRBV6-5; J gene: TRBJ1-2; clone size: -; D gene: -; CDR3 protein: CASRAQIRYGYTF; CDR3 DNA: TGTGCCAGCAGGGCGCAGATACGCTATGGCTACACCTTC
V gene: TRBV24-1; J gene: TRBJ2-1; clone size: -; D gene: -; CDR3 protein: CATSDLHTANEQFF; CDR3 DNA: TGTGCCACCAGTGATTTGCATACAGCCAATGAGCAGTTCTTC
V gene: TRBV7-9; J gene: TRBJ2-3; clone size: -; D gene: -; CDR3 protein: CASSFLNSRITDTQYF; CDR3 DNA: TGTGCCAGCAGCTTCCTTAATAGCAGGATCACAGATACGCAGTATTTT
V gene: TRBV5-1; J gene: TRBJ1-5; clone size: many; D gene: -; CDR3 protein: CASSLTGMDQPQHF; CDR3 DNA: TGCGCCAGCAGCTTGACAGGGATGGATCAGCCCCAGCATTTT
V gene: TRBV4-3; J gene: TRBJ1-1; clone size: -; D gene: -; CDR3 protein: CASSPGPANTEAFF; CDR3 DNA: TGCGCCAGCAGCCCAGGGCCAGCTAACACTGAAGCTTTCTTT
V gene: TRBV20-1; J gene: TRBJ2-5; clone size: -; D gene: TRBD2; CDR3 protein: CSARNVLAGGETQYF; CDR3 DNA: TGCAGTGCTAGAAACGTACTAGCGGGTGGCGAGACCCAGTACTTC
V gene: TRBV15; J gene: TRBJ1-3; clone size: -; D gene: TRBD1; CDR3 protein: CATSYDRALRNTIYF; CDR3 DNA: TGTGCCACCAGCTACGACAGGGCGTTGAGAAACACCATATATTTT
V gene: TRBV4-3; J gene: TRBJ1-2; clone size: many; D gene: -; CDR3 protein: CASSQEGPGGDYGYTF; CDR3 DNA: TGCGCCAGCAGCCAAGAAGGACCAGGTGGCGACTATGGCTACACCTTC
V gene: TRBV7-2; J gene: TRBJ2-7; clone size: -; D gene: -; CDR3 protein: CASSPQTSIHEQYF; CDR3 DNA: TGTGCCAGCAGCCCGCAGACTAGTATACACGAGCAGTACTTC
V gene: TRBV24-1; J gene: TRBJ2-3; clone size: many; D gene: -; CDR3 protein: CATSPQGDTQYF; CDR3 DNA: TGTGCCACCAGCCCGCAAGGAGATACGCAGTATTTT
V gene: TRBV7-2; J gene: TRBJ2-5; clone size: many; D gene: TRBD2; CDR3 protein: CASSLSFSGGVAETQYF; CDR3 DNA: TGTGCCAGCAGCTTATCGTTCAGCGGGGGGGTCGCTGAGACCCAGTACTTC
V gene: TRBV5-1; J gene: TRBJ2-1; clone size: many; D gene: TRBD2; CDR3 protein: CASSLVASGAGVDEQFF; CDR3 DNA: TGCGCCAGCAGCTTGGTAGCTAGCGGGGCGGGCGTCGATGAGCAGTTCTTC
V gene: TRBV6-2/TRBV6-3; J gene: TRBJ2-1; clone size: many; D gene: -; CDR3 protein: CASSFTLGRSSYNEQFF; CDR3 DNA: TGTGCCAGCAGTTTCACTCTAGGGAGGAGCTCCTACAATGAGCAGTTCTTC
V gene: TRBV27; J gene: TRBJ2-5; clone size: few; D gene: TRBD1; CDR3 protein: CASRPSTGEWETQYF; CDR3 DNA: TGTGCCAGCAGGCCCTCTACAGGGGAGTGGGAGACCCAGTACTTC